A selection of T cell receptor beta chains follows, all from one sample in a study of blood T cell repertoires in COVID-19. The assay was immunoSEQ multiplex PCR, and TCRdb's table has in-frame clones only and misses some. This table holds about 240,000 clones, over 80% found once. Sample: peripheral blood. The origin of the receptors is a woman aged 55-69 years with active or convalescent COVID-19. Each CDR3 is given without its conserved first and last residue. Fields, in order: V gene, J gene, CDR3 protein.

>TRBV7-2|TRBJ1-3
ASSLQGLSGNTIY
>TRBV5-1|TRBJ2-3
ASSPGLASTDTQY
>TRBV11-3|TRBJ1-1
ASSRNRGRTEAF
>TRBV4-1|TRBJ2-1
ASSQSSGLYNEQF
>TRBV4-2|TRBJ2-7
ASSQAVSNRGLYEQY
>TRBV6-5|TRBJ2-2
ASRPGTSPGELF
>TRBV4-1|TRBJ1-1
ASSQGARLNTEAF
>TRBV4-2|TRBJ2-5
ASSQRAASGGVTQY
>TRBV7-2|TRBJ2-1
ASSLDQPQARF
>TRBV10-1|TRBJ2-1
ASSDSGGATYNEQF
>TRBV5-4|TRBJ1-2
ASSFPGGYGYT